This TCR beta chain was obtained from a study of PD-1 blockade in classical Hodgkin lymphoma. Study summary: Patients were dosed intravenously with nivolumab at 3 mg/kg every 2 weeks. The study, taken as a whole, reports: At baseline, newly diagnosed patients reportedly showed less TCR diversity than healthy donors. Patients newly diagnosed and complete responders had comparable baseline diversity.

Time point of the sample: cycle 4 day 1 (C4D1), after around six weeks of nivolumab. Every single patient, without exception, relapsed after autologous stem cell transplantation, and brentuximab vedotin exposure varied. Germline CDR1 LGHNA, CDR2 YNFKEQ. V trimming: 3 bases; J trimming: 5 bases; junction bases outside the gene matches: 3. The CDR3 extends over 13 amino acids. With regard to this clone: What it binds is unknown.

The repertoire was sequenced with immunoSEQ multiplex PCR; TCRdb's copy has only in-frame clones and lacks some. This sample has about 21,000 clones, with 80% found just once. This TCR was sampled from a human donor with classical Hodgkin lymphoma. Sequenced material: peripheral blood mononuclear cells (PBMCs), taken before the fourth cycle of nivolumab. The rearrangement joins TRBV4-2 to TRBJ1-1, with 7 bases aligning to TRBD1. DNA of the CDR3: TGTGCCAGCAGCCACGAGGGGGCTACTGAAGCTTTCTTT. Its protein product is CASSHEGATEAFF.